The clone carrying this T cell receptor beta chain was detected many times. Its specificity is not known. The CDR3 loop spans 14 amino acids. Germline loops: CDR1 SNHLY, CDR2 FYNNEI. After removal of 4 bases from V and 9 bases from J, the junction contained 6 bases not matched to a gene. The record originates from a study of CD8+CD57+ T cells in acquired aplastic anemia. Across the study: DNA from sorted CD4+ and CD8+ cells averaged roughly 3.4 ug. Researchers reported that healthy donors averaged approximately 10 million reads for CD4+ cells. Broader study findings: Patients shared under 30 CD8+ CDR3 sequences with controls. Any difference that existed in CD8+ Simpson's diversity between patients and controls was not significant.

TCR beta VDJ and CDR3 profiling used genomic DNA as template. TCRdb recomputed calls from the reads with MiXCR, one row per CDR3 protein. The sample includes some 190,000 distinct CDR3 sequences, 35% to 50% seen only once; the top ten take under 3.5%. Sequenced material: sorted CD4+, CD8+, or CD8+CD57+ T cells (not recorded which) from PBMCs. This clonotype was sampled from a human donor in good health. V gene TRBV2 combines with J gene TRBJ2-1; TRBD2 matches 10 bases. For the CDR3, the DNA is TGTGCCAGCAGTGGCGAACTAGCGGGAAGTGAGCAGTTCTTC. Its protein product is CASSGELAGSEQFF.